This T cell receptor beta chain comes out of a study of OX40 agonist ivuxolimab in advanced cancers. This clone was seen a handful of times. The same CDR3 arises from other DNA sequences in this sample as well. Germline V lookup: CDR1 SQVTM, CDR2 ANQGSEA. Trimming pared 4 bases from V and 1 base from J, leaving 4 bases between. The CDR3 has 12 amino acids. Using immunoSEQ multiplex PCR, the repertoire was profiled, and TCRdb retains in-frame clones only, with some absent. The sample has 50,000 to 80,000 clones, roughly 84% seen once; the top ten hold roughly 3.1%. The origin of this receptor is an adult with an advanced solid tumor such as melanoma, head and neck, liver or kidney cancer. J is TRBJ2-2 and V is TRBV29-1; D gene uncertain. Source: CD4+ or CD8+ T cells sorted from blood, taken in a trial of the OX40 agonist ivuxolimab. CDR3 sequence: CSVAKNTGELFF. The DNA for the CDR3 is TGCAGCGTTGCTAAGAACACCGGGGAGCTGTTTTTT.